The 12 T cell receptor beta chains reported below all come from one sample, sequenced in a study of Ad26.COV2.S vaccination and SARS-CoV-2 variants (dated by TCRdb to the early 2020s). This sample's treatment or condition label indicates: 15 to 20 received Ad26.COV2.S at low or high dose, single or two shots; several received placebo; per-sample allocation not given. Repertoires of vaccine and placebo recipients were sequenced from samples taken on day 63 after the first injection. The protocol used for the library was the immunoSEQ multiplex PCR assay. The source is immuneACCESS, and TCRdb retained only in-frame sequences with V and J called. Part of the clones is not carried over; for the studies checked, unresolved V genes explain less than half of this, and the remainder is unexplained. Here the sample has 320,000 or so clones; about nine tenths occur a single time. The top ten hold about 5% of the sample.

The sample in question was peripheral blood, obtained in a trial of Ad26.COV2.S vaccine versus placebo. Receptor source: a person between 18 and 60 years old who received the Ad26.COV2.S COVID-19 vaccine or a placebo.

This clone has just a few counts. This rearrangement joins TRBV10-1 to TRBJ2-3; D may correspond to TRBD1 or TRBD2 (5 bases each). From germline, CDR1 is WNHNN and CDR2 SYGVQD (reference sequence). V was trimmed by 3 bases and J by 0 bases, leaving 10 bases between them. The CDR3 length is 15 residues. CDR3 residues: CASSDGTVSTDTQYF. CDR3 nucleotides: TGCGCCAGCAGTGATGGGACGGTTAGCACAGATACGCAGTATTTT.

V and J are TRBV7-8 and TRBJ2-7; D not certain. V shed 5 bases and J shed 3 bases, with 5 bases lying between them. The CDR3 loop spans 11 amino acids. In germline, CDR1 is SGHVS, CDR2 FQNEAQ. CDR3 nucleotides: TGTGCCAGCAGCCCAGACTACGAGCAGTACTTC. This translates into CASSPDYEQYF.

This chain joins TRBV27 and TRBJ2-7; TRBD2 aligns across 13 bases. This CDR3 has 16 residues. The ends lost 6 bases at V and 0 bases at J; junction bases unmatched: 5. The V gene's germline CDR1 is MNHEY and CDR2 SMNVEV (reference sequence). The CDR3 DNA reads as TGTGCCAGCAGGGGGACTAGCGGGAAGAGCTCCTACGAGCAGTACGTC. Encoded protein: CASRGTSGKSSYEQYV.

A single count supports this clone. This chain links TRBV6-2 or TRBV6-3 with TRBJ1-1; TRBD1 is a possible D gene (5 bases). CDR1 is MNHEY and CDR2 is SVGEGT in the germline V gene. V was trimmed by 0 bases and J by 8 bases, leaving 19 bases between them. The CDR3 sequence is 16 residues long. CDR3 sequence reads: CASSYSSGQGHREAFF. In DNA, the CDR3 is TGTGCCAGCAGTTACTCGAGCGGGCAGGGCCATCGCGAAGCTTTCTTT.

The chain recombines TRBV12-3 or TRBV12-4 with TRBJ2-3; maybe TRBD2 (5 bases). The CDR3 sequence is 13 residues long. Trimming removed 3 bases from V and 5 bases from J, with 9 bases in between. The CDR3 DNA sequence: TGTGCCAGCAGTTTTGCCAGCGGAGATACGCAGTATTTT. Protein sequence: CASSFASGDTQYF.

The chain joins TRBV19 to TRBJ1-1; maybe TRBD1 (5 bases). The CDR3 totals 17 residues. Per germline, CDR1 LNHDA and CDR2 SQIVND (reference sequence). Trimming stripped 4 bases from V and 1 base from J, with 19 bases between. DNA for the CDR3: TGTGCCAGTAGTACCAGGGTCCTTGGGCCGACGAACACTGAAGCTTTCTTT. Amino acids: CASSTRVLGPTNTEAFF.

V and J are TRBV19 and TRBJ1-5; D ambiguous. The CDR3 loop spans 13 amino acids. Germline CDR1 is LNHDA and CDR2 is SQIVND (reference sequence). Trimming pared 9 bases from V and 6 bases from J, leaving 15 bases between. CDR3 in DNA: TGTGCCAGCTCCGAGCGGGATCGTCAGCCCCAGCATTTT. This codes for CASSERDRQPQHF.

The CDR3: CAWTHLEPTEAFF. As DNA, the CDR3 is TGTGCCTGGACCCACCTCGAGCCCACTGAAGCTTTCTTT. V is TRBV30 and J is TRBJ1-1; no clear D gene. The germline gives CDR1 GTSNPN, CDR2 SVGIG (reference sequence). The CDR3 is made up of 13 amino acids. The germline V and J ends were trimmed by 4 bases and 4 bases, with 13 bases remaining between them.

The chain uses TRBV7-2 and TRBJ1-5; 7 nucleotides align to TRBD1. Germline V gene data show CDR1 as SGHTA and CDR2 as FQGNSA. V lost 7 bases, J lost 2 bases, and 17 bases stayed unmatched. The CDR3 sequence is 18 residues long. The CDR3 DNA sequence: TGTGCCAGCACCCGAAGAGGGCAGGGGGTAGGCGGCAATCAGCCCCAGCATTTT. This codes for CASTRRGQGVGGNQPQHF. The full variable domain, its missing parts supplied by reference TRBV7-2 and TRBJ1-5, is GAGVSQSPSNKVTEKGKDVELRCDPISGHTALYWYRQSLGQGLEFLIYFQGNSAPDKSGLPSDRFSAERTGGSVSTLTIQRTQQEDSAVYLCASTRRGQGVGGNQPQHFGDGTRLSIL.

As DNA, the CDR3 is TGTGCCAGCAGTTTACCCTCGGGTGTCCCAGATACGCAGTATTTT. It encodes CASSLPSGVPDTQYF. This chain connects TRBV27 to TRBJ2-3; D uncertain. This CDR3 has 15 amino acids. V was shortened by 2 bases and J by 4 bases, with 13 bases between the two germline ends. The germline CDR1 and CDR2 sequences are MNHEY and SMNVEV (reference sequence).

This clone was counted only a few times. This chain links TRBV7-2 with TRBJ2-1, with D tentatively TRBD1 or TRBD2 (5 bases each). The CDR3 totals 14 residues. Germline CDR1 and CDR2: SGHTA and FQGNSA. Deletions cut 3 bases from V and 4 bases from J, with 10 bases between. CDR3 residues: CASSFEGIYNEQFF. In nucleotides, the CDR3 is TGTGCCAGCAGCTTCGAGGGGATATACAATGAGCAGTTCTTC.

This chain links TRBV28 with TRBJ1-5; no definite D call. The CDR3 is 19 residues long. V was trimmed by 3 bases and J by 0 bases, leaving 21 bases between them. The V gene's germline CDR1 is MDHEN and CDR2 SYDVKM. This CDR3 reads CASSFMASRPTYSNQPQHF. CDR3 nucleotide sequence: TGTGCCAGCAGTTTCATGGCCAGCCGCCCCACTTATAGCAATCAGCCCCAGCATTTT.